These 12 T cell receptor beta chains were sequenced from one sample in a study of T cells in Graves' hyperthyroidism and ophthalmopathy. Amplified TCR beta CDR3 regions derived from RNA transcripts. Carried out on the TCR CDR3, a first-round RT-PCR used the HTBI primer set. TCRdb fed the multiplex PCR reads into MiXCR, producing one record per CDR3 protein. Altogether hundreds of thousands of distinct CDR3 sequences are present, around 15% being singletons, with the ten largest covering less than 3.5%. Source material: blood. The receptor source for this set is a woman aged 40 to 50 with Graves' ophthalmopathy.

V is TRBV15 and J is TRBJ1-3; 8 nucleotides match TRBD1. V gave up 2 bases and J gave up 8 bases; unmatched junction bases: 8. Germline-derived CDR1 and CDR2 are LNHNV and YYDKDF (reference sequence). The CDR3 is 15 amino acids. CDR3 DNA: TGTGCCACCAGCAGAACGACAGGGGCCGTAGACACCATATATTTT. Residues: CATSRTTGAVDTIYF.

The rearrangement uses TRBV20-1 and TRBJ1-2; possibly TRBD1 for D (6 bases). Germline-derived CDR1 and CDR2 are DFQATT and SNEGSKA (reference sequence). This CDR3 has 12 amino acids. Trimming stripped 5 bases from V and 5 bases from J, with 12 bases between. In nucleotides, the CDR3 is TGCAGTGCTGGAACGGACAGTTATGGCTACACCTTC. Translated: CSAGTDSYGYTF.

Ten or more counts support this clonotype. The V call is TRBV3-1, the J call TRBJ2-1; 12 nucleotides line up with TRBD1. This CDR3 contains 14 residues. From germline, CDR1 is LGHDT and CDR2 YNNKEL (reference sequence). Losses at the gene ends were 4 bases for V and 7 bases for J; bases not matched to a gene: 2. CDR3 sequence reads: CASSPGQGANEQFF. The CDR3 DNA reads TGTGCCAGCAGCCCGGGACAGGGGGCAAATGAGCAGTTCTTC.

This clonotype has just one count. At one end the junction does not follow the germline gene, possibly because of a read error. This sequence joins TRBV28 and TRBJ2-7, with 10 bases fitting TRBD1. The CDR3 is 15 residues long. Germline loops: CDR1 MDHEN, CDR2 SYDVKM. CDR3 DNA sequence: TGTGCCGGCAGTCTCAGAGGGGACAGGGGCAACGAGCAGTACTTC. Protein sequence: CAGSLRGDRGNEQYF.

V and J are TRBV10-3 and TRBJ2-1; no definite D call. V lost 8 bases to trimming and J lost 1 base, with 12 bases between them. Per the germline V gene, CDR1 is ENHRY and CDR2 is SYGVKD. The CDR3 totals 14 residues. The CDR3 is CAISGPESYNEQFF. CDR3 DNA: TGTGCCATCTCCGGCCCCGAATCCTACAATGAGCAGTTCTTC.

This clonotype came up many times. The V gene is TRBV20-1, the J gene TRBJ1-1; no reliable D call. V was trimmed by 2 bases and J by 4 bases, leaving 11 bases between them. Germline V gene sequence: CDR1 DFQATT, CDR2 SNEGSKA (reference sequence). This CDR3 has 13 residues. In DNA, the CDR3 is TGCAGTGCTAGAAGGCCCCTTATCACTGAAGCTTTCTTT. Amino acid sequence: CSARRPLITEAFF.

This clonotype was recorded at least ten times. The chain combines TRBV5-6 with TRBJ1-5; 12 bases agree with TRBD1. CDR3 length: 18 amino acids. Trimming took 4 bases from V and 2 from J; bases not matched to a gene: 10. Germline V CDR1 and CDR2: SGHDT, YYEEEE. CDR3: CASSKGQGANLGNQPQHF. The CDR3 coding sequence is TGTGCCAGCAGCAAGGGACAGGGGGCGAATTTGGGCAATCAGCCCCAGCATTTT.

This clonotype was recorded many times. This rearrangement joins TRBV11-2 to TRBJ2-7; TRBD1 aligns across 10 bases. This CDR3 is built from 15 residues. J was trimmed by 3 bases and V by 6 bases; bases with no gene match: 8. Germline V gene data show CDR1 as SGHAT and CDR2 as FQNNGV. The CDR3 bases are TGTGCCAGCAGGACCGGGACAGGGGCAGGCTACGAGCAGTACTTC. Its translation is CASRTGTGAGYEQYF.

This clonotype was picked up a small number of times. This chain uses TRBV30 with TRBJ2-2; the match to TRBD2 covers 10 bases. Germline loops: CDR1 GTSNPN, CDR2 SVGIG (reference sequence). This CDR3 has 18 residues. V shed 3 bases, J shed 5 bases, and the junction held 15 bases outside the gene matches. DNA for the CDR3: TGTGCCTGGAGCCTCCGGTCTAGCGGGAGAAGTGGGACCGGGGAGCTGTTTTTT. Its translation is CAWSLRSSGRSGTGELFF.

This clonotype has just one count. This chain links TRBV25-1 with TRBJ2-7, with 8 bases aligning to TRBD2. V gave up 0 bases and J gave up 5 bases; unmatched junction bases: 9. The CDR3 sequence is 16 residues long. The germline V gene encodes CDR1 MGHDK and CDR2 SYGVNS. This CDR3 reads CASSEYREGMGDEQYF. Here the CDR3 DNA reads TGTGCCAGCAGTGAATATCGGGAGGGAATGGGTGACGAGCAGTACTTC.

The CDR3 DNA follows: TGTGCCAGCAGCTACGAATTGGATACGCAGTATTTT. It is translated as CASSYELDTQYF. The chain couples TRBV11-2 to TRBJ2-3, with no clear D. The V gene lost 4 bases and the J gene lost 6 bases, with 8 bases spanning the gap. Germline lookup yields CDR1 SGHAT and CDR2 FQNNGV. The CDR3 consists of 12 residues.

The sample holds a few counts of this clonotype. This chain links TRBV6-1 with TRBJ1-1; TRBD1 is a possible D gene (6 bases). V was cut by 0 bases and J by 6 bases, with 8 bases left in between. The germline CDR1 and CDR2 sequences are MNHNS and SASEGT. The CDR3 contains 13 residues. CDR3: CASSEASGAEAFF. DNA of the CDR3: TGTGCCAGCAGTGAAGCGTCAGGGGCTGAAGCTTTCTTT.